In its sample, the clone carrying this T cell receptor beta chain was seen many times. From germline, CDR1 is SGHRS and CDR2 YFSETQ. V was shortened by 2 bases and J by 4 bases, with 24 bases between the two germline ends. This CDR3 is built from 18 residues. The record originates from a study of early T cells in non-severe SARS-CoV-2 infection. A single record per CDR3 protein comes from TCRdb applying MiXCR to the 5' RACE reads. This sample has 20,000 to 25,000 distinct CDR3 sequences; 5.7% occur once, and the top ten carry roughly 15%. The clonotype was recovered from an adult who was a healthcare worker with PCR-confirmed SARS-CoV-2 infection or an uninfected control (not recorded which). The specimen was whole blood, collected at baseline. J is TRBJ1-2 and V is TRBV5-1; D gene unclear. The CDR3 bases are TGCGCCAGCAGCTTAGGCCCCCCCGGACGGACCACTGGCTATGGCTACACCTTC. Amino acids: CASSLGPPGRTTGYGYTF. The full variable domain, with the rest looked up from reference TRBV5-1 and TRBJ1-2, is KAGVTQTPRYLIKTRGQQVTLSCSPISGHRSVSWYQQTPGQGLQFLFEYFSETQRNKGNFPGRFSGRQFSNSRSEMNVSTLELGDSALYLCASSLGPPGRTTGYGYTFGSGTRLTVV.